The entry below describes one T cell receptor beta chain. The antigen is undetermined. This CDR3 has 15 residues. V was shortened by 4 bases and J by 6 bases, with 17 bases between the two germline ends. CDR1 SGHRS and CDR2 YFSETQ come from the germline V gene. Treatment specified: oral pan-JAK inhibitor, 5-10 mg twice daily. The study team obtained lesional scalp punch biopsies and peripheral blood from alopecia areata patients. This sample was included in a study of CD8+ T cells in alopecia areata. Overall study: Twice a day, 5 to 10 mg of oral tofacitinib was administered to treated patients. Tofacitinib treatment spanned 6 to 18 months, with 6 months off drug afterward.

Overall study findings and caveats: Lesional scalp exceeded normal scalp in clonality, especially in alopecia totalis/universalis.

Sequencing templates came from extracted RNA that was reverse transcribed into cDNA. Profiling relied on immunoSEQ multiplex PCR, and the TCRdb table lists in-frame clones only, not all of them. The data contain 90,000 or so clones, about 40% of them singletons. This receptor was obtained from a human donor with alopecia areata. V is TRBV5-1 and J is TRBJ2-1; weak D call: TRBD1 (6 bases). The sequences come from CD8+ T cells sorted from blood, collected at week 24, from a patient treated with tofacitinib. DNA for the CDR3: TGCGCCAGCAGCAACGGGACATTAATCCCCAATGAGCAGTTCTTC. Translated, it gives CASSNGTLIPNEQFF.